This TCR beta chain was recovered during a study of OX40 agonist ivuxolimab in advanced cancers. Across the whole study: Head and neck, renal cell, melanoma or hepatocellular carcinoma were the cancers that dose-escalation patients had.

Trimming cost V 4 bases and J 4 bases; bases outside gene matches: 6. This CDR3 has 14 residues. Germline V gene data show CDR1 as SGHRS and CDR2 as YFSETQ. Blood sampling was done at baseline, cycle 4 day 1, and cycle 7 day 1. Study-wide results and limits: Undetermined was the antigen specificity of the expanded peripheral T cells.

In regard to this clone: Its target is unknown.

Using immunoSEQ multiplex PCR, the repertoire was profiled, and TCRdb retains in-frame clones only, with some absent. The sample records nearly 70,000 clones, 65% to 90% being singletons. The chain carries TRBV5-1 and TRBJ2-7, with 9 positions matching TRBD1. The source material was CD4+ or CD8+ T cells sorted from blood, sampled in a trial of the OX40 agonist ivuxolimab. This receptor was identified in an adult with an advanced solid tumor such as melanoma, head and neck, liver or kidney cancer. The CDR3: CASSVGQGLYEQYF. The CDR3 nucleotides read TGCGCCAGCAGCGTGGGACAGGGTCTGTACGAGCAGTACTTC.